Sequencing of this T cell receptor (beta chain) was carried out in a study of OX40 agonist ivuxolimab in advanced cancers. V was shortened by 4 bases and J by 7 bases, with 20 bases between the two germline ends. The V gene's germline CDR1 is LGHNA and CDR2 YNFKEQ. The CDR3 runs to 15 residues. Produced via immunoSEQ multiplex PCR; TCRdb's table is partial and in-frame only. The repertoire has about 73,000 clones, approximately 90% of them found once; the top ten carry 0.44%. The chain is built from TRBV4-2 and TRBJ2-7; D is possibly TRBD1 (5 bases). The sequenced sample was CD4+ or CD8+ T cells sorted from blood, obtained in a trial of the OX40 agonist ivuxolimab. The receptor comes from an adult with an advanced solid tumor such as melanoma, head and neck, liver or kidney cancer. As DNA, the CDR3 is TGTGCCAGCAGCCTTTCAAGGGGTCAACTACGTGAGCAGTACTTC. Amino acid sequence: CASSLSRGQLREQYF.